This T cell receptor (beta chain) was identified in a study of radiotherapy plus CTLA-4 blockade in lung cancer. Germline CDR1 is SGHVS and CDR2 is FNYEAQ. The CDR3 length is 19 residues. V dropped 5 bases and J dropped 1 base, with 26 bases sitting between them. Here immunoSEQ multiplex PCR was the method, and the copy in TCRdb shows in-frame clones only, minus some. The table shows 65,000 to 95,000 clones, with over 75% occurring only once. This TCR came from a human donor with non-small cell lung cancer that progressed on radiotherapy plus ipilimumab. The chain is built from TRBV7-6 and TRBJ1-1; D call uncertain. The sample consisted of peripheral blood, taken from a patient treated with radiotherapy plus ipilimumab. As DNA, the CDR3 is TGTGCCAGCAGCCGCACGGGCGCGGGTCAGTACGGCACGAACACTGAAGCTTTCTTT. Translation gives CASSRTGAGQYGTNTEAFF.